The 31 T cell receptor beta chains below come from one sample, sequenced in a study of T cell repertoires in cytomegalovirus infection (dated by TCRdb to the late 2010s). TCRdb names Illumina HiSeq 1500 as the instrument used. TCRdb cleaned the public reads at Q25 with fastp, built clones with MiXCR and kept in-frame beta chains. Each record represents a unique CDR3 protein, reported with the most common genes and DNA among its rows. In this sample the table shows some 440,000 distinct CDR3 sequences, roughly 31% of which occur a single time. Roughly 15% of the sample is held by the ten biggest clonotypes. Sample: PBMCs. The receptors were sampled from a human donor in good health (CMV status not recorded). Some clones in this sample may be carry-over from other donors' samples.

The sample holds many counts of this clonotype. In DNA form, the CDR3 reads TGTGCCAGCAGCCGGGACAGGGAGTATCAGCCCCAGCATTTT. It translates to CASSRDREYQPQHF. The rearrangement links TRBV7-2 to TRBJ1-5; TRBD1 matches at 9 bases. CDR1 and CDR2 from the germline V gene are SGHTA and FQGNSA. The V and J ends lost 5 bases and 5 bases, in that order; junction bases with no gene match: 4. CDR3 length: 14 amino acids.

The rearrangement links TRBV27 to TRBJ2-1; TRBD2 matches at 11 bases. J was trimmed by 9 bases and V by 2 bases; bases with no gene match: 3. This CDR3 is built from 14 residues. CDR1 is MNHEY and CDR2 is SMNVEV in the germline V gene (reference sequence). CDR3 protein: CASSLLAGGGEQFF. The CDR3 bases are TGTGCCAGCAGTTTACTAGCGGGGGGCGGTGAGCAGTTCTTC.

CDR3 coding DNA: TGTGCCAGCAGCGCACAGGGGGCGCTTGGCGATGGCTACACCTTC. Protein product: CASSAQGALGDGYTF. The chain carries TRBV2 and TRBJ1-2, with 9 bases fitting TRBD1. The V gene end was trimmed by 6 bases and the J gene end by 6 bases; junction bases not matched to a gene: 11. The CDR3 is 15 residues long. Looked up from germline, CDR1 is SNHLY and CDR2 is FYNNEI.

This clonotype was counted a few times. The chain recombines TRBV6-5 with TRBJ1-5, with 12 nucleotides matching TRBD1. The germline V gene has CDR1 MNHEY and CDR2 SVGAGI. The CDR3 extends over 17 amino acids. Unmatched junction bases numbered 5, after V lost 5 bases and J lost 0 bases. The CDR3 region has the DNA TGTGCCAGCAGTCCTGGGACAGGGGGCATTAGCAATCAGCCCCAGCATTTT. Residues: CASSPGTGGISNQPQHF.

The chain joins TRBV19 to TRBJ2-7; a weak D match, TRBD1 (5 bases). The germline V and J ends were trimmed by 3 bases and 2 bases, with 11 bases remaining between them. The CDR3 contains 14 residues. The germline V gene has CDR1 LNHDA and CDR2 SQIVND (reference sequence). CDR3 loop: CASSMADSTYEQYF. In DNA, the CDR3 is TGTGCCAGTAGTATGGCTGACAGCACCTACGAGCAGTACTTC.

This clonotype was counted between two and nine times. The chain combines TRBV19 with TRBJ1-5; possible D gene TRBD1, 5 bases. Trimming removed 0 bases from V and 5 bases from J, with 8 bases in between. The germline gives CDR1 LNHDA, CDR2 SQIVND (reference sequence). This CDR3 has 14 residues. The CDR3, as DNA: TGTGCCAGTAGTATAGACAGGGCTTATCAGCCCCAGCATTTT. Its translation is CASSIDRAYQPQHF.

This clonotype was observed a handful of times. The rearrangement uses TRBV28 and TRBJ2-7; 8 bases agree with TRBD1. Germline V lookup: CDR1 MDHEN, CDR2 SYDVKM. The CDR3 is made up of 14 amino acids. The V segment lost 7 bases and the J segment 7 bases; nucleotides outside the gene matches: 12. CDR3 DNA: TGTGCCAGCAAACCACCGGGACAGGACTTAGAGCAGTACTTC. As protein: CASKPPGQDLEQYF.

The chain carries TRBV6-2 or TRBV6-3 and TRBJ1-5; D is unresolved. The CDR3 totals 14 residues. From germline, CDR1 is MNHEY and CDR2 SVGEGT. With 5 bases removed from V and 2 bases from J, the gap between germline ends came to 10 bases. CDR3 amino acids: CASSAPKGNQPQHF. The CDR3 DNA reads as TGTGCCAGCAGTGCCCCCAAAGGCAATCAGCCCCAGCATTTT.

The V call is TRBV5-1, the J call TRBJ2-6; D gene uncertain. CDR3 length: 15 amino acids. The germline V and J ends were trimmed by 4 bases and 1 base, with 9 bases remaining between them. From germline, CDR1 is SGHRS and CDR2 YFSETQ. The CDR3 protein is CASSGLASGANVLTF. CDR3 DNA: TGCGCCAGCAGCGGTTTAGCTTCTGGGGCCAACGTCCTGACTTTC.

This clonotype was seen a few times. V is TRBV28 and J is TRBJ2-2, with TRBD1 identical over 10 bases. Germline-derived CDR1 and CDR2 are MDHEN and SYDVKM. CDR3 length equals 14 residues. J gave up 5 bases and V 6 bases, and 3 bases lay outside the gene matches. The chain's CDR3 is CASSRQGATGELFF. The CDR3 DNA sequence: TGTGCCAGCAGCAGACAGGGGGCGACCGGGGAGCTGTTTTTT.

The chain uses TRBV14 and TRBJ2-2; D gene ambiguous. Germline-derived CDR1 and CDR2 are SGHDN and FVKESK. This CDR3 spans 14 amino acids. Deletions cut 4 bases from V and 4 bases from J, with 10 bases between. CDR3 region: CASSRQTRTGELFF. As DNA, the CDR3 is TGTGCCAGCAGCCGCCAGACTCGCACCGGGGAGCTGTTTTTT.

This clonotype was counted between two and nine times. The V and J genes are TRBV6-4 and TRBJ1-2, with 8 bases matching TRBD1. Trimming cost V 3 bases and J 8 bases; bases outside gene matches: 11. The CDR3 runs 15 residues. Germline values: CDR1 MRHNA, CDR2 SNTAGT. This chain's CDR3 is CASSEQGDQIKGYTF. The CDR3, as DNA: TGTGCCAGCAGTGAACAGGGGGACCAGATAAAGGGCTACACCTTC.

The V and J genes are TRBV7-9 and TRBJ1-5; 10 bases align to TRBD1. Germline V gives CDR1 SEHNR, CDR2 FQNEAQ (reference sequence). CDR3 length: 13 residues. V gave up 3 bases and J gave up 10 bases; unmatched junction bases: 3. CDR3 sequence reads: CASSLGQGLPQHF. As DNA, the CDR3 is TGTGCCAGCAGCTTGGGACAGGGGTTACCCCAGCATTTT. Variable domain in full (rest from reference TRBV7-9 and TRBJ1-5): DTGVSQNPRHKITKRGQNVTFRCDPISEHNRLYWYRQTLGQGPEFLTYFQNEAQLEKSRLLSDRFSAERPKGSFSTLEIQRTEQGDSAMYLCASSLGQGLPQHFGDGTRLSIL.

For the CDR3, the DNA is TGTGCCTGGAGTGTAACAGGGGGAATCACTGAAGCTTTCTTT. Its translation: CAWSVTGGITEAFF. This chain uses TRBV30 with TRBJ1-1; 8 bases line up with TRBD1. V lost 0 bases and J lost 4; bases outside the gene matches: 4. The germline V gene encodes CDR1 GTSNPN and CDR2 SVGIG (reference sequence). The CDR3 contains 14 residues.

Only a few counts were recorded for this clonotype. The genes are TRBV27 and TRBJ2-7; D may correspond to TRBD1 or TRBD2 (5 bases each). The CDR3 sequence is 16 residues long. Germline V gives CDR1 MNHEY, CDR2 SMNVEV (reference sequence). Trimming pared 8 bases from V and 6 bases from J, leaving 26 bases between. CDR3 protein: CASGSPGTALWGEQYF. The CDR3 region has the DNA TGTGCCAGCGGATCCCCCGGGACCGCGTTGTGGGGCGAGCAGTACTTC.

The chain recombines TRBV25-1 with TRBJ1-3, with D unresolved. This CDR3 region has 16 residues. Germline V CDR1 and CDR2: MGHDK, SYGVNS. Deletions cut 2 bases from V and 3 bases from J, with 14 bases between. The CDR3 bases are TGTGCCAGCAGTGAACACGCTTCCACAGTTGGAAACACCATATATTTT. This encodes CASSEHASTVGNTIYF. Complete variable domain (other parts from reference TRBV25-1 and TRBJ1-3): EADIYQTPRYLVIGTGKKITLECSQTMGHDKMYWYQQDPGMELHLIHYSYGVNSTEKGDLSSESTVSRIRTEHFPLTLESARPSHTSQYLCASSEHASTVGNTIYFGEGSWLTVV.

The chain joins TRBV4-2 to TRBJ2-6; no firm D call. Per germline, CDR1 LGHNA and CDR2 YNFKEQ. V lost 0 bases and J lost 2, with 2 bases in between. There are 14 residues in the CDR3. The CDR3 reads CASSQEPGANVLTF. CDR3 bases: TGTGCCAGCAGCCAAGAGCCTGGGGCCAACGTCCTGACTTTC.

The sample holds a few counts of this clonotype. The V gene is TRBV7-6, the J gene TRBJ2-7; the D gene is possibly TRBD1 (5 bases). CDR1 is SGHVS, CDR2 FNYEAQ, per germline. Trimming removed 5 bases at V and 5 bases at J, with 13 bases between. The CDR3 loop spans 13 amino acids. CDR3 nucleotide sequence: TGTGCCAGCAGCCTCTCGACAGTCCACGAGCAGTACTTC. It encodes CASSLSTVHEQYF.

The table lists this clonotype with a count of one. The genes are TRBV15 and TRBJ2-1, with D possibly TRBD2 on 6 matching bases. The germline CDR1 and CDR2 sequences are LNHNV and YYDKDF (reference sequence). Deletions cut 0 bases from V and 7 bases from J, with 10 bases between. There are 14 residues in the CDR3. The CDR3 loop is CATSRDPGGNEQFF. CDR3 nucleotides: TGTGCCACCAGCAGAGATCCCGGGGGAAATGAGCAGTTCTTC.

This chain joins TRBV4-3 and TRBJ2-6; D not certain. V lost 0 bases and J lost 0, with 6 bases in between. Germline V gene sequence: CDR1 LGHNA, CDR2 YSLEER. The CDR3 runs 16 residues. CDR3 sequence reads: CASSQDLISGANVLTF. The CDR3 nucleotides are TGCGCCAGCAGCCAAGATCTCATCTCTGGGGCCAACGTCCTGACTTTC.

Details on this clonotype: At one boundary the junction diverges from the germline segment, which might be a read error. The gene calls are TRBV7-6 and TRBJ1-1, with D hard to call. The CDR3 runs 16 residues. Germline V lookup: CDR1 SGHVS, CDR2 FNYEAQ. CDR3 protein: CASSHPSGIMNTEDLF. The CDR3 DNA reads TGTGCCAGCAGCCACCCTTCGGGCATCATGAACACTGAAGATTTATTT.

V is TRBV15 and J is TRBJ1-1; perhaps TRBD1 as D (5 bases). V was trimmed by 1 base and J by 1 base, leaving 13 bases between them. This CDR3 is built from 16 residues. Germline values: CDR1 LNHNV, CDR2 YYDKDF (reference sequence). In DNA form, the CDR3 reads TGTGCCACCAGCAGAGTAAAGGGGTTGGCGAACACTGAAGCTTTCTTT. Translated: CATSRVKGLANTEAFF.

This clonotype was detected only a few times. The chain uses TRBV6-5 and TRBJ2-5; TRBD1 might be the D (6 bases). Deletions cut 2 bases from V and 2 bases from J, with 6 bases between. Germline CDR1 is MNHEY and CDR2 is SVGAGI. The CDR3 contains 13 residues. The CDR3 reads CASSYGTQETQYF. The CDR3 DNA is TGTGCCAGCAGTTACGGGACACAAGAGACCCAGTACTTC.

The chain links TRBV19 to TRBJ1-3; maybe TRBD1 (6 bases). Trimming took 5 bases from V and 1 from J, leaving 15 bases between them. The CDR3 covers 16 residues. CDR1 LNHDA and CDR2 SQIVND come from the germline V gene (reference sequence). CDR3 in DNA: TGTGCCAGTAGTGACGGGACACCGTCTTCTGGAAACACCATATATTTT. Protein product: CASSDGTPSSGNTIYF.

This clonotype is a singleton in its sample. The rearrangement links TRBV6-5 to TRBJ1-4; D might be TRBD1 (5 bases). The germline V gene has CDR1 MNHEY and CDR2 SVGAGI. CDR3 size: 17 residues. Trimming left V 5 bases short and J 3 bases short, with 19 bases between. The CDR3 protein is CASSRNRRAFANEKLFF. CDR3 DNA sequence: TGTGCCAGCAGTAGGAACAGGCGGGCCTTCGCTAATGAAAAACTGTTTTTT.

This chain joins TRBV7-2 and TRBJ1-1; 9 bases map to TRBD1. This CDR3 contains 13 residues. V lost 3 bases and J lost 13; bases outside the gene matches: 9. Germline loops: CDR1 SGHTA, CDR2 FQGNSA. The CDR3 region has the DNA TGTGCCAGCAGCTTGGACAGGGGAACGGCAGTTTTCTTT. Encoded protein: CASSLDRGTAVFF. Full variable domain (missing parts from reference TRBV7-2 and TRBJ1-1): GAGVSQSPSNKVTEKGKDVELRCDPISGHTALYWYRQSLGQGLEFLIYFQGNSAPDKSGLPSDRFSAERTGGSVSTLTIQRTQQEDSAVYLCASSLDRGTAVFFGQGTRLTVV.

This clonotype was counted between two and nine times. This sequence joins TRBV18 and TRBJ1-1; D is ambiguous. Germline V gene data show CDR1 as KGHSH and CDR2 as LQKENI. This CDR3 contains 13 residues. Trimming removed 2 bases at V and 9 bases at J, with 13 bases between. In nucleotides, the CDR3 is TGTGCCAGCTCACCAGTATCTACAGAGCAAGCTTTCTTT. Amino acids: CASSPVSTEQAFF.

The chain is built from TRBV18 and TRBJ2-5, with D possibly being TRBD2 (5 bases). Germline V gene data show CDR1 as KGHSH and CDR2 as LQKENI. Trimming took off 1 base at V and 4 bases at J, with 13 bases between the two ends. This CDR3 is 15 amino acids long. CDR3 DNA: TGTGCCAGCTCACCACTGGGGTTTGGAGGAGAGACCCAGTACTTC. It specifies CASSPLGFGGETQYF.

The chain has TRBV7-2 and TRBJ2-5; D not resolved. Deletions cut 5 bases from V and 4 bases from J, with 14 bases between. This CDR3 contains 14 residues. Germline V lookup: CDR1 SGHTA, CDR2 FQGNSA. The DNA of the CDR3 is TGTGCCAGCAGCCCAGTTTGGGCCTCAGAGACCCAGTACTTC. Translation gives CASSPVWASETQYF.

V usage is TRBV6-6 and J usage is TRBJ1-5, with D unresolved. The CDR3 has 14 amino acids. The V end lost 2 bases, the J end lost 0 bases, and 5 bases lay between the germline ends. Germline CDR1 MNHNY, CDR2 SVGAGI (reference sequence). In DNA, the CDR3 is TGTGCCAGCAGTTACCTCATTAGCAATCAGCCCCAGCATTTT. Its translation is CASSYLISNQPQHF.

This chain uses TRBV15 with TRBJ1-5; D remains ambiguous. The CDR3 length is 14 residues. V lost 0 bases and J 6 bases, leaving 9 bases between the germline ends. Germline CDR1 is LNHNV and CDR2 is YYDKDF (reference sequence). In DNA, the CDR3 is TGTGCCACCAGCAGAGAGTTCGCGGCTCAGCCCCAGCATTTT. Amino acids: CATSREFAAQPQHF.